The clone carrying this T cell receptor (beta chain) was picked up many times. Antigen: not known. This sample is drawn from a study of T cell repertoires in cytomegalovirus infection. Study details: Public TCR beta signatures provided an indication of both CMV infection and a matching HLA type. Overall study findings and caveats: The ex vivo response was dominated by HLA-C-restricted CMV-specific TCR beta clonotypes.

TCRdb processed the reads anew with MiXCR; each CDR3 protein has one entry. The table has hundreds of thousands of distinct CDR3 sequences, approximately 10% seen once. In germline, CDR1 is MNHNS, CDR2 SASEGT. The ends lost 4 bases at V and 7 bases at J; junction bases unmatched: 5. The CDR3 contains 14 residues. This sequence joins TRBV6-1 and TRBJ2-1, with TRBD2 identical over 9 bases. The TCR sequence derives from a human donor in good health (CMV status not recorded). Some clones in this sample may be carry-over from other donors' samples. The sample was PBMCs. CDR3 in DNA: TGTGCCAGCAGTGGTAGCGGGAGACTGAATGAGCAGTTCTTC. This sequence encodes CASSGSGRLNEQFF.